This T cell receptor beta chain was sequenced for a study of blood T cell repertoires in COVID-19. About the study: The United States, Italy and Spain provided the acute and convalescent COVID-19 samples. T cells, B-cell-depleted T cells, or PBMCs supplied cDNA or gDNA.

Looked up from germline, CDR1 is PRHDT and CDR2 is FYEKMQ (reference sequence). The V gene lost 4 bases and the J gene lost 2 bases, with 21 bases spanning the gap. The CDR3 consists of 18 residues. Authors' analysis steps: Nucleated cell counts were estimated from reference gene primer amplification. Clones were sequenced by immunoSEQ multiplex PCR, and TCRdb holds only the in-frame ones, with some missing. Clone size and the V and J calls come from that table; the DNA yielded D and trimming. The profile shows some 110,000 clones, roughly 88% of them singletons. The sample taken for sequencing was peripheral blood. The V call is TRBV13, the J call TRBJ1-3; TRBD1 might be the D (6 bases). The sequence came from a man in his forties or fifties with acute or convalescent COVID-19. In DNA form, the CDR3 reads TGTGCCAGCAGCTCCGAGCTAACAGGGATAAAGCCTGGAAACACCATATATTTT. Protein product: CASSSELTGIKPGNTIYF.